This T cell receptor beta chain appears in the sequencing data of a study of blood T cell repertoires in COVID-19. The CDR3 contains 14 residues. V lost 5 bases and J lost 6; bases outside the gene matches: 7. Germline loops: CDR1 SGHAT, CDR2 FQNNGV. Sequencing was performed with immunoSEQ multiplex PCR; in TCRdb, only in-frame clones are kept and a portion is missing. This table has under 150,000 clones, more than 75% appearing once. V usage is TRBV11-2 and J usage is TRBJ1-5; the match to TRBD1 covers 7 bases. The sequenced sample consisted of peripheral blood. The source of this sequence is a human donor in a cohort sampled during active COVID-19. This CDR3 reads CASSITGESQPQHF. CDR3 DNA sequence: TGTGCCAGCAGCATCACAGGGGAAAGTCAGCCCCAGCATTTT.